The T cell receptor (beta chain) described here comes from a study of cytomegalovirus exposure and HLA in healthy donors. Study-level points and caveats: Three chains linked to CMV were shown in vitro to be specific for CMV antigens.

About this clone itself: What it binds is not known.

13 Jbeta primers and 60 Vbeta primers were used for the PCR. Measured with immunoSEQ multiplex PCR; TCRdb has only the in-frame clones, and not every one. Among some 140,000 clones, about 80% were seen once, and the ten largest hold under 1.5%. The source of this sequence is a male donor in good health and CMV-seropositive. The sequenced material came from PBMCs.

The CDR3 nucleotides are TGTGCCAGCAGTGAAGCTGGGTTTACGTTAGCGTCTGTCACAGATACGCAGTATTTT. Protein sequence: CASSEAGFTLASVTDTQYF. The rearrangement joins TRBV6-1 to TRBJ2-3; the D gene is possibly TRBD2 (5 bases). Looked up from germline, CDR1 is MNHNS and CDR2 is SASEGT. The germline V and J ends were trimmed by 0 bases and 2 bases, with 21 bases remaining between them. The CDR3 sequence is 19 residues long.